These 27 T cell receptor beta chains came from one sample sequenced in a study of cytomegalovirus exposure and HLA in healthy donors. The study ran its PCR with 60 Vbeta and 13 Jbeta primers. Measured with immunoSEQ multiplex PCR; TCRdb has only the in-frame clones, and not every one. The table includes under 110,000 clones, around 75% detected once. Sequenced sample: PBMCs. The receptor set was obtained from a female donor in good health and CMV-seronegative.

Notes on this clone: Other nucleotide sequences from this sample produce the same CDR3. This chain connects TRBV7-2 to TRBJ1-5; 7 bases fit TRBD1. This CDR3 comprises 14 residues. V lost 2 bases to trimming and J lost 7 bases; unmatched junction nucleotides: 5. Germline CDR1 reads SGHTA; CDR2 reads FQGNSA. The CDR3 DNA reads TGTGCCAGCAGCTTACGACAGGGTAACCAGCCCCAGCATTTT. This gives the protein CASSLRQGNQPQHF.

This clone has a handful of counts. The chain is built from TRBV19 and TRBJ2-1, with 10 bases matching TRBD2. The junction had 6 bases not matched to a gene; V was cut back by 7 bases and J by 9 bases. The CDR3 loop spans 13 amino acids. Germline V CDR1 and CDR2: LNHDA, SQIVND (reference sequence). This CDR3 reads CASTSLAGAEQFF. The CDR3 DNA follows: TGTGCCAGTACCAGTCTAGCGGGAGCTGAGCAGTTCTTC.

This rearrangement joins TRBV7-8 to TRBJ1-5, with D maybe TRBD1 (5 bases). Germline V CDR1 and CDR2: SGHVS, FQNEAQ. CDR3 length: 15 residues. Deletions cut 6 bases from V and 3 bases from J, with 15 bases between. The CDR3 bases are TGTGCCAGCAGTCCCTCGGGGGTCCCCAATCAGCCCCAGCATTTT. Its protein is CASSPSGVPNQPQHF. The full variable domain, its missing parts supplied by reference TRBV7-8 and TRBJ1-5, is GAGVSQSPRYKVAKRGQDVALRCDPISGHVSLFWYQQALGQGPEFLTYFQNEAQLDKSGLPSDRFFAERPEGSVSTLKIQRTQQEDSAVYLCASSPSGVPNQPQHFGDGTRLSIL.

The chain carries TRBV15 and TRBJ2-6; TRBD1 might be the D (5 bases). Trimming cost V 5 bases and J 0 bases, with 14 bases left between them. The CDR3 runs to 17 residues. The germline CDR1 and CDR2 sequences are LNHNV and YYDKDF (reference sequence). The CDR3 protein is CATSPQGESSGANVLTF. Written as DNA, the CDR3 is TGTGCCACCAGCCCCCAGGGTGAGAGCTCTGGGGCCAACGTCCTGACTTTC.

The chain carries TRBV6-1 and TRBJ2-1, with 9 bases fitting TRBD2. The CDR3 spans 14 residues. Germline loops: CDR1 MNHNS, CDR2 SASEGT. Losses at the gene ends were 7 bases for V and 9 bases for J; bases not matched to a gene: 10. The CDR3 DNA reads as TGTGCCAGCAATCCTATAGCGGGAGACGGTGAGCAGTTCTTC. The encoded protein is CASNPIAGDGEQFF.

The V call is TRBV16, the J call TRBJ2-7; weak D call: TRBD1 (6 bases). V was trimmed by 5 bases and J by 4 bases, leaving 15 bases between them. CDR1 is KGHSY and CDR2 is FQNENV in the germline V gene. The CDR3 extends over 14 amino acids. The CDR3 is CASSVQGEGYEQYF. The CDR3 DNA reads TGTGCCAGCAGCGTACAGGGTGAGGGTTACGAGCAGTACTTC.

This chain uses TRBV14 with TRBJ2-1; D not certain. Germline V CDR1 and CDR2: SGHDN, FVKESK. V lost 2 bases and J 2 bases, leaving 10 bases between the germline ends. The CDR3 is 15 amino acids. CDR3 DNA: TGTGCCAGCAGCCAATTCGTCAGCGCCTACAATGAGCAGTTCTTC. This encodes CASSQFVSAYNEQFF.

As concerns this clone: The junction does not match germline at one end; this may be a read error. At the DNA level, this CDR3 is encoded by other sequences in the same sample as well. The chain links TRBV4-1 to TRBJ1-4; the match to TRBD1 covers 8 bases. Germline loops: CDR1 MGHRA, CDR2 YSYEKL. This CDR3 region has 15 residues. The CDR3 sequence is CASSQVTGANEKLFF. In DNA form, the CDR3 reads TGCGCCAGCAGCCAGGTGACAGGGGCTAATGAAAAACTGTTTTTC.

The chain uses TRBV6-1 and TRBJ1-1; D might be TRBD1 (5 bases). The CDR3 loop spans 12 amino acids. V dropped 6 bases and J dropped 6 bases, with 11 bases sitting between them. Germline lookup yields CDR1 MNHNS and CDR2 SASEGT. The CDR3 loop reads CASSPDSSEAFF. The DNA of the CDR3 is TGTGCCAGCAGCCCCGACAGCTCTGAAGCTTTCTTT.

The chain employs TRBV27 and TRBJ2-1; tentative D call: TRBD1 (6 bases). From germline, CDR1 is MNHEY and CDR2 SMNVEV (reference sequence). This CDR3 is built from 14 residues. V was pared by 5 bases and J by 4 bases, with 12 bases between. This CDR3 is CASSTRTVYNEQFF. CDR3 sequence (DNA): TGTGCCAGCAGTACGAGGACAGTTTACAATGAGCAGTTCTTC.

CDR3 loop: CASSLGSLYTEAFF. For the CDR3, the DNA is TGTGCCAGCAGCTTAGGATCACTGTACACTGAAGCTTTCTTT. This chain uses TRBV11-2 with TRBJ1-1; D gene unclear. This CDR3 contains 14 residues. Trimming took off 1 base at V and 3 bases at J, with 9 bases between the two ends. Germline loops: CDR1 SGHAT, CDR2 FQNNGV. Complete variable domain (other parts from reference TRBV11-2 and TRBJ1-1): EAGVAQSPRYKIIEKRQSVAFWCNPISGHATLYWYQQILGQGPKLLIQFQNNGVVDDSQLPKDRFSAERLKGVDSTLKIQPAKLEDSAVYLCASSLGSLYTEAFFGQGTRLTVV.

CDR3 DNA sequence: TGTGCCAGCAGTAACCCTGGTGAGAGCACAGATACGCAGTATTTT. Residues: CASSNPGESTDTQYF. V gene TRBV7-9 combines with J gene TRBJ2-3; D remains unclear. This CDR3 contains 15 residues. Trimming left V 6 bases short and J 0 bases short, with 13 bases between. Germline CDR1 and CDR2: SEHNR and FQNEAQ (reference sequence).

J is TRBJ1-1 and V is TRBV18; D gene unclear. Germline CDR1 and CDR2: KGHSH and LQKENI. The V gene lost 5 bases and the J gene lost 4 bases, with 17 bases spanning the gap. The CDR3 has 15 residues. The CDR3 spells CASSTEPGSVTEAFF. The DNA of the CDR3 is TGTGCCAGCTCAACCGAACCGGGATCGGTCACTGAAGCTTTCTTT.

About this clone itself: Other DNA sequences in this sample translate to the same CDR3. V gene TRBV7-2 combines with J gene TRBJ2-7; D gene ambiguous. V was trimmed by 5 bases and J by 0 bases, leaving 5 bases between them. CDR3 length equals 12 residues. The germline CDR1 and CDR2 sequences are SGHTA and FQGNSA. CDR3 residues: CASSPNSYEQYF. In DNA form, the CDR3 reads TGTGCCAGCAGCCCTAACTCCTACGAGCAGTACTTC. Drawing the rest from reference TRBV7-2 and TRBJ2-7, the complete variable domain is GAGVSQSPSNKVTEKGKDVELRCDPISGHTALYWYRQSLGQGLEFLIYFQGNSAPDKSGLPSDRFSAERTGGSVSTLTIQRTQQEDSAVYLCASSPNSYEQYFGPGTRLTVT.

The genes are TRBV5-4 and TRBJ2-1; TRBD2 might be the D (5 bases). The CDR3 has 15 residues. V lost 4 bases, J lost 0 bases, and 11 bases lay in between. CDR1 is SGHNT and CDR2 is YYREEE in the germline V gene (reference sequence). CDR3 nucleotide sequence: TGTGCCAGCAGCCTGGACTCTTCCTCCTACAATGAGCAGTTCTTC. It encodes CASSLDSSSYNEQFF. Using reference TRBV5-4 and TRBJ2-1 for the parts outside the CDR3, the full variable domain is ETGVTQSPTHLIKTRGQQVTLRCSSQSGHNTVSWYQQALGQGPQFIFQYYREEENGRGNFPPRFSGLQFPNYSSELNVNALELDDSALYLCASSLDSSSYNEQFFGPGTRLTVL.

This sequence joins TRBV28 and TRBJ2-1, with D tentatively TRBD2 (6 bases). This CDR3 has 15 residues. Trimming shortened V by 6 bases and J by 0 bases, and 12 bases separated the two germline ends. The V gene's germline CDR1 is MDHEN and CDR2 SYDVKM. CDR3 sequence (DNA): TGTGCCAGCAGGCTAGCGAAGAGCTCCTACAATGAGCAGTTCTTC. Translated: CASRLAKSSYNEQFF.

The gene calls are TRBV14 and TRBJ2-7, with D hard to call. This CDR3 is 14 amino acids long. Looked up from germline, CDR1 is SGHDN and CDR2 is FVKESK. Trimming removed 0 bases at V and 2 bases at J, with 8 bases between. The CDR3 spells CASSQDLSAYEQYF. The CDR3, as DNA: TGTGCCAGCAGCCAAGATCTCAGTGCCTACGAGCAGTACTTC.

V gene TRBV28 combines with J gene TRBJ1-1; possibly TRBD1 for D (5 bases). Germline V CDR1 and CDR2: MDHEN, SYDVKM. This CDR3 has 13 residues. V was pared by 6 bases and J by 4 bases, with 12 bases between. CDR3 DNA sequence: TGTGCCAGCAGCGCGACAGTAGGCACTGAAGCTTTCTTT. Protein sequence: CASSATVGTEAFF.

This clone was observed once. The chain joins TRBV5-4 to TRBJ1-2, with 7 bases matching TRBD1. The CDR3 extends over 13 amino acids. V shed 2 bases and J 8 bases; nucleotides not matched to a gene: 6. Germline V CDR1 and CDR2: SGHNT, YYREEE (reference sequence). The CDR3 DNA is TGTGCCAGCAGCTTACAGGGGCTGCAAGGCTACACCTTC. Its protein product is CASSLQGLQGYTF.

The rearrangement uses TRBV7-9 and TRBJ2-1; 8 bases fit TRBD2. The V segment lost 7 bases and the J segment 7 bases; nucleotides outside the gene matches: 12. Germline values: CDR1 SEHNR, CDR2 FQNEAQ (reference sequence). The CDR3 length is 15 residues. In DNA, the CDR3 is TGTGCCAGCATCCCGGGACTAGTGTCGCAGAATGAGCAGTTCTTC. Translation gives CASIPGLVSQNEQFF.

V usage is TRBV2 and J usage is TRBJ1-2; 7 bases align to TRBD1. The CDR3 is 13 residues long. CDR1 is SNHLY and CDR2 is FYNNEI in the germline V gene. V was pared by 7 bases and J by 2 bases, with 4 bases of the junction left unmatched. The CDR3 bases are TGTGCCAGCAAAGGGGGCTCCAACTATGGCTACACCTTC. It yields the protein CASKGGSNYGYTF.

This clone was detected a few times. The chain joins TRBV6-5 to TRBJ1-2; possibly TRBD1 for D (6 bases). Germline V gene lookup returns CDR1 MNHEY and CDR2 SVGAGI. The V gene lost 5 bases and the J gene lost 8 bases, with 9 bases spanning the gap. The CDR3 has 11 amino acids. The CDR3 nucleotides read TGTGCCAGCAGTCAGGGGAGAGGCTACACCTTC. Translation gives CASSQGRGYTF.

This rearrangement joins TRBV7-2 to TRBJ1-2; D ambiguous. CDR3 length equals 15 residues. In germline, CDR1 is SGHTA, CDR2 FQGNSA. The V and J ends lost 5 bases and 2 bases respectively, with 15 bases between them. Here the CDR3 reads CASSLENGGNYGYTF. In DNA, the CDR3 is TGTGCCAGCAGCCTCGAGAATGGAGGGAACTATGGCTACACCTTC.

The gene calls are TRBV19 and TRBJ1-5; D uncertain. In germline, CDR1 is LNHDA, CDR2 SQIVND (reference sequence). This CDR3 comprises 13 residues. V was cut by 3 bases and J by 9 bases, with 12 bases left in between. The DNA for the CDR3 is TGTGCCAGTAGTATTGCGACACTGAGGCCCCAGCATTTT. Its translation: CASSIATLRPQHF.

This rearrangement joins TRBV6-1 to TRBJ1-5; possible D gene TRBD1, 6 bases. V was shortened by 6 bases and J by 4 bases, with 13 bases between the two germline ends. Per germline, CDR1 MNHNS and CDR2 SASEGT. The CDR3 covers 14 residues. The CDR3 loop is CASSYRVGNQPQHF. The CDR3 DNA reads TGTGCCAGCAGCTACAGGGTAGGAAATCAGCCCCAGCATTTT.

The V gene is TRBV11-2, the J gene TRBJ1-4, with D unclear. Looked up from germline, CDR1 is SGHAT and CDR2 is FQNNGV. The CDR3 sequence is 14 residues long. Trimming took off 2 bases at V and 8 bases at J, with 12 bases between the two ends. CDR3 sequence (DNA): TGTGCCAGCAGCTTATTACAGAGTGGGGAAAAACTGTTTTTT. Protein sequence: CASSLLQSGEKLFF.

This sequence joins TRBV7-7 and TRBJ2-2; TRBD2 is a possible D gene (7 bases). CDR1 and CDR2 from the germline V gene are SSHAT and FNYEAQ (reference sequence). The CDR3 is made up of 15 amino acids. V was pared by 9 bases and J by 3 bases, with 17 bases between. This CDR3 is CARLLRGRDTGELFF. CDR3 nucleotides: TGTGCCAGACTTCTGAGGGGGAGGGACACCGGGGAGCTGTTTTTT.